The rows below give T cell receptor beta chains drawn from one sample of a study of CD8+CD57+ T cells in acquired aplastic anemia. One entry per CDR3 protein, called by TCRdb with MiXCR from the reads. The sample yields some 240,000 distinct CDR3 sequences, 34% seen once. Sequencing was carried out using sorted CD4+, CD8+, or CD8+CD57+ T cells (not recorded which) from PBMCs. These receptors all come from a human donor in good health, serving as a control. CDR3s include the opening cysteine and the closing phenylalanine or tryptophan. Each record gives: D gene, J gene, V gene, clone size, CDR3 DNA, CDR3 protein. A D gene is named only where the DNA matches it firmly. Clone size is not always given. Where it is, it says once, few, many or a class for expanded clones.

>-|TRBJ2-1|TRBV7-2|many
TGTGCCAGCAGCTTAATAACAGAGCAGTTCTTC
CASSLITEQFF
>TRBD2|TRBJ2-1|TRBV15|-
TGTGCCACCAGCCCCCGACTAGCGGGGGACCCATACAATGAGCAGTTCTTC
CATSPRLAGDPYNEQFF
>TRBD1|TRBJ1-4|TRBV20-1|-
TGCAGTGTTGGGGGGACAGGGAGTGAAAAACTGTTTTTT
CSVGGTGSEKLFF
>-|TRBJ2-1|TRBV12-3/TRBV12-4|few
TGTGCCAGCAGTTTCCGTGTTAGGACGGTGAAATACAATGAGCAGTTCTTC
CASSFRVRTVKYNEQFF
>-|TRBJ2-4|TRBV3-1|once
TGTGCCAGCAGCCAAGTGCGGAACATTCAGTACTTC
CASSQVRNIQYF
>TRBD2|TRBJ2-3|TRBV24-1|many
TGTGCCACCAGTGATTCGGGACTAACTAGCACAGATACGCAGTATTTT
CATSDSGLTSTDTQYF
>TRBD1|TRBJ2-4|TRBV19|-
TGTGCCAGTAGTTCGAGACAGGGGAACATTCAGTACTTC
CASSSRQGNIQYF
>-|TRBJ2-7|TRBV28|once
TGTGCCAGCAGTTTCAGGTCTAACGAGCAGTACTTC
CASSFRSNEQYF
>-|TRBJ2-5|TRBV2|many
TGTGCCAGCCGGGACTGGAATCAAGAGACCCAGTACTTC
CASRDWNQETQYF
>-|TRBJ2-5|TRBV6-5|-
TGTGCCAGCAGTTATGGTTCGGCGGGGGCCCAAGAGGCCCAGTACTTC
CASSYGSAGAQEAQYF
>-|TRBJ2-5|TRBV2|-
TGTGCCAGCAGCCAATGGGGCTTTGAGACCCAGTACTTC
CASSQWGFETQYF
>TRBD2|TRBJ2-2|TRBV5-1|-
TGCGCCAGCAGCTCGGGTGGGGGACTAGCGGCGAACACCGGGGAGCTGTTTTTT
CASSSGGGLAANTGELFF
>TRBD2|TRBJ2-1|TRBV20-1|many
TGCAGTGCTATACCGGGACTATTAGCCAATGAGCAGTTCTTC
CSAIPGLLANEQFF
>-|TRBJ1-2|TRBV4-1|many
TGCGCCAGCAGCCAAGCTTCCGCGCGGCGGCAGGGCAACTATGGCTACACCTTC
CASSQASARRQGNYGYTF
>TRBD1|TRBJ1-5|TRBV4-3|-
TGCGCCAGCAGCCTGGGACAGGGGGGATATCCGCCCCAGCATTTT
CASSLGQGGYPPQHF
>-|TRBJ1-1|TRBV6-5|-
TGTGCCAGCGGACACGGGAACACTGAAGCTTTCTTT
CASGHGNTEAFF
>-|TRBJ1-1|TRBV7-2|many
TGTGCCAGCAGCTTAGAGGAGATGAACACTGAAGCTTTCTTT
CASSLEEMNTEAFF
>TRBD1|TRBJ1-2|TRBV19|many
TGTGCCAGTAGTAGGACAGGGGGTTATGGCTACACCTTC
CASSRTGGYGYTF
>-|TRBJ2-1|TRBV4-2|-
TGTGCCAGCAGCCAAGATGGGGCGCGTCTAGATGAGCAGTTCTTC
CASSQDGARLDEQFF
>-|TRBJ1-5|TRBV11-2|-
TGTGCCAGCAGCTTTAGCGGGGTTGTGGGCAATCAGCCCCAGCATTTT
CASSFSGVVGNQPQHF
>TRBD1|TRBJ2-5|TRBV12-5|-
TGTGCTAGTGGTTTGGTACCCGATGGAGAAACCGGGACAGGGGGGGAAGAGACCCAGTACTTC
CASGLVPDGETGTGGEETQYF
>TRBD1|TRBJ2-6|TRBV5-5|few
TGTGCCAGCAGCTTCGGGACAGGGGCTGGGGCCAACGTCCTGACTTTC
CASSFGTGAGANVLTF
>TRBD1|TRBJ2-1|TRBV20-1|few
TGCAGTGCTAGATTCGGGACAGGGGCCTACAATGAGCAGTTCTTC
CSARFGTGAYNEQFF
>-|TRBJ2-3|TRBV10-3|many
TGTGCCATCAAGCTCGGTAACCTCGCGGCAGATACGCAGTATTTT
CAIKLGNLAADTQYF
>-|TRBJ1-2|TRBV19|-
TGTGCCAGTAGTATTGGGGGCCAAGGTGGCGGATATGGCTACACCTTC
CASSIGGQGGGYGYTF
>TRBD1|TRBJ1-1|TRBV5-1|many
TGCGCCAGCGCAAGTACCAGGGGGCCCGGTGAAGCTTTCTTT
CASASTRGPGEAFF
>-|TRBJ2-3|TRBV24-1|many
TGTGCCACCAGTGACCCCAGGTTTATCTATACGCAGTATTTT
CATSDPRFIYTQYF
>TRBD1|TRBJ2-7|TRBV4-1|-
TGCGCCAGCAGCCAACACCAGGGGGCTGGGGAGCAGTACTTC
CASSQHQGAGEQYF
>TRBD1|TRBJ2-7|TRBV12-3/TRBV12-4|many
TGTGCCAGCAGTTGGGGGCGAGCCGGGACAGGGATCTACGAGCAGTACTTC
CASSWGRAGTGIYEQYF
>TRBD1|TRBJ1-4|TRBV5-1|-
TGCGCCAGCAGCTGGGGGACAGGGGATCGAGAAAAACTGTTTTTT
CASSWGTGDREKLFF
>-|TRBJ1-6|TRBV7-2|-
TGTGCCAGCAGCTTGTACGTGGATGCTAATTCACCCCTCCACTTT
CASSLYVDANSPLHF
>-|TRBJ2-7|TRBV10-2|once
TGCGCCAGCGGAGGGGGTTACGAGCAGTACTTC
CASGGGYEQYF
>TRBD1|TRBJ2-2|TRBV15|-
TGTGCCACCAGCAGAGATCCCATGCAGCACAGGGGTCTCACCGGGGAGCTGTTTTTT
CATSRDPMQHRGLTGELFF
>-|TRBJ2-7|TRBV5-1|many
TGCGCCAGCAGCTTTTACACTTCCTACGAGCAGTACTTC
CASSFYTSYEQYF
>TRBD2|TRBJ2-2|TRBV5-4|-
TGTGCCAGCAGCTTTGGTGGGACTAGCGGATTAGGGGCCGGGGAGCTGTTTTTT
CASSFGGTSGLGAGELFF
>-|TRBJ2-3|TRBV30|few
TGTGCCTGGAGTATGGGGTCAGATACGCAGTATTTT
CAWSMGSDTQYF
>-|TRBJ2-1|TRBV7-2|many
TGTGCCAGCAGAGAACCTTTGGGTGAGCAGTTCTTC
CASREPLGEQFF
>TRBD1|TRBJ2-7|TRBV20-1|-
TGCAGTGCTCCTCTAGAGGGGGCGGCCTACGAGCAGTACTTC
CSAPLEGAAYEQYF
>-|TRBJ1-1|TRBV10-3|-
TGTGCCATCAGTTCAGCGGGACGTGAAGCTTTCTTT
CAISSAGREAFF
>TRBD1|TRBJ2-3|TRBV29-1|many
TGCAGCGTTCGACAGGGAATGGATACGCAGTATTTT
CSVRQGMDTQYF
>TRBD2|TRBJ2-7|TRBV20-1|-
TGCGGTGCTAGAGATCTGGGACTAGCGGGAGGGCGGAGCTACGAGCAGTACTTC
CGARDLGLAGGRSYEQYF
>-|TRBJ1-6|TRBV10-1|-
TGCGCCAGCAGTGAGCTTCCAAGGGGAGGTTCACCCCTCCACTTT
CASSELPRGGSPLHF
>-|TRBJ2-7|TRBV3-1|-
TGTGCCAGCAGCCGCGGTCCGATAGCGGCTTCTCGCGAGCAGTACTTC
CASSRGPIAASREQYF
>TRBD1|TRBJ1-1|TRBV19|many
TGTGCCAGTAAACCACAGGGGGTGCGAACTGAAGCTTTCTTT
CASKPQGVRTEAFF
>-|TRBJ2-3|TRBV20-1|-
TGCAGTGCTAGTAGGGGGGGGGACACAGATACGCAGTATTTT
CSASRGGDTDTQYF
>-|TRBJ2-2|TRBV2|-
TGTGCCAGCCAGGGGTCGAACACCGGGGAGCTGTTTTTT
CASQGSNTGELFF
>-|TRBJ1-2|TRBV30|-
TGTGCCTGGAGTGTACGGGCAGGGAACTATGGCTACACCTTC
CAWSVRAGNYGYTF
>-|TRBJ1-6|TRBV30|few
TGTGCCTGGAGCAGCGGACGGGTGGGTAATTCACCCCTCCACTTT
CAWSSGRVGNSPLHF
>TRBD1|TRBJ1-6|TRBV19|many
TGTGCCAGTAGTTTTACAGGGGAATCACCCCTCCACTTT
CASSFTGESPLHF
>TRBD2|TRBJ2-1|TRBV20-1|-
TGCAGTGCTGTGCGACCGGGACTAGACAACAATGAGCAGTTCTTC
CSAVRPGLDNNEQFF
>TRBD1|TRBJ2-1|TRBV24-1|-
TGTGCCACCAGGGGACAGGCTGACAATGAGCAGTTCTTC
CATRGQADNEQFF
>-|TRBJ1-6|TRBV10-3|-
TGTGCCATCAGTGAGGGGGACGGCTATAATTCACCCCTCCACTTT
CAISEGDGYNSPLHF
>TRBD2|TRBJ2-1|TRBV5-1|-
TGCGCCAGCAGCTTGGATGGAGCGGGGGGACCTTTCTACAATGAGCAGTTCTTC
CASSLDGAGGPFYNEQFF
>-|TRBJ2-5|TRBV20-1|many
TGCAGTGCTAGTGTGGGAGAGGAGACCCAGTACTTC
CSASVGEETQYF
>TRBD1|TRBJ2-7|TRBV6-1|-
TGTGCCAGCAGTAAATACAGGGGCTTCTACGAGCAGTACTTC
CASSKYRGFYEQYF
>TRBD2|TRBJ2-5|TRBV10-3|-
TGTGCCAGCAGTACTAGCGGGGGGGCCTTAGGGACCCAGTACTTC
CASSTSGGALGTQYF
>TRBD2|TRBJ2-3|TRBV7-2|many
TGTGCCAGCAGCTTCTTGGGTAGCGGGAGGCTCGGAGATACGCAGTATTTT
CASSFLGSGRLGDTQYF
>-|TRBJ2-7|TRBV15|few
TGTGCCACCAGCAGAGATCGGAGTCAGCCCTACGAGCAGTACTTC
CATSRDRSQPYEQYF
>-|TRBJ2-1|TRBV9|many
TGTGCCAGCAGCCCCATTTCGACTGGCAATGAGCAGTTCTTC
CASSPISTGNEQFF